This T cell receptor (beta chain) is from a study of T cells in Graves' hyperthyroidism and ophthalmopathy. CDR1 and CDR2 from the germline V gene are SEHNR and FQNEAQ (reference sequence). The CDR3 loop spans 13 amino acids. Trimming took off 5 bases at V and 5 bases at J, with 12 bases between the two ends. TCR beta CDR3 sequences were amplified from RNA transcripts. The study used the HTBI primer set for a first-round RT-PCR of the TCR CDR3. TCRdb recomputed calls from the multiplex PCR reads with MiXCR, one row per CDR3 protein. In the table there are hundreds of thousands of distinct CDR3 sequences, roughly 40% of which are singletons. Subjects aged 18 to 65 presented with newly diagnosed hyperthyroidism of less than 2 months' duration.

This clonotype originated in a young man with Graves' hyperthyroidism. The chain joins TRBV7-9 to TRBJ2-5; D remains ambiguous. The sequenced sample consisted of blood. CDR3 DNA: TGTGCCAGCAGCCCCCCGGAGTTGGAGACCCAGTACTTC. It translates to CASSPPELETQYF. The variable domain in full, completed from reference TRBV7-9 and TRBJ2-5, reads DTGVSQNPRHKITKRGQNVTFRCDPISEHNRLYWYRQTLGQGPEFLTYFQNEAQLEKSRLLSDRFSAERPKGSFSTLEIQRTEQGDSAMYLCASSPPELETQYFGPGTRLLVL.